What follows are 32 T cell receptor beta chains derived from one specimen sequenced in a study of blood T cell repertoires in COVID-19. The repertoire was sequenced with immunoSEQ multiplex PCR; TCRdb's copy has only in-frame clones and lacks some. The table has over 200,000 clones, 75% to 90% seen once. Sequencing input: peripheral blood. Source of these receptors: a man aged 60 to 69 who had recovered from COVID-19.

This chain joins TRBV3-1 (or the pseudogene TRBV3-2) and TRBJ2-5, with 13 nucleotides matching TRBD2. The CDR3 length is 13 residues. CDR1 LGHDT and CDR2 YNNKEL come from the germline V gene (reference sequence). V shed 6 bases and J 7 bases; nucleotides not matched to a gene: 2. The CDR3 region has the DNA TGTGCCAGCAGATGGACTAGCGGGGGGACCCAGTACTTC. It yields the protein CASRWTSGGTQYF.

The V gene is TRBV15, the J gene TRBJ1-3; D is ambiguous. V lost 0 bases, J lost 3 bases, and 9 bases lay in between. This CDR3 contains 15 residues. Germline V lookup: CDR1 LNHNV, CDR2 YYDKDF (reference sequence). CDR3 sequence: CATSRDGGSGNTIYF. CDR3 coding DNA: TGTGCCACCAGCAGAGATGGTGGCAGTGGAAACACCATATATTTT.

This chain links TRBV24-1 with TRBJ2-7; TRBD2 is a possible D gene (5 bases). V dropped 1 base and J dropped 7 bases, with 7 bases sitting between them. The CDR3 is 12 amino acids. Germline V CDR1 and CDR2: KGHDR, SFDVKD. CDR3 amino acids: CATSDFREEQYF. DNA of the CDR3: TGTGCCACCAGTGATTTCCGGGAAGAGCAGTACTTC.

V and J are TRBV18 and TRBJ1-3, with D perhaps TRBD1 (6 bases). The CDR3 covers 14 residues. Trimming removed 6 bases at V and 0 bases at J, with 9 bases between. Germline V gene lookup returns CDR1 KGHSH and CDR2 LQKENI. Written as DNA, the CDR3 is TGTGCCAGCTCTGGACAGTACTCTGGAAACACCATATATTTT. This gives the protein CASSGQYSGNTIYF. Full variable domain (remainder filled in from reference TRBV18 and TRBJ1-3): NAGVMQNPRHLVRRRGQEARLRCSPMKGHSHVYWYRQLPEEGLKFMVYLQKENIIDESGMPKERFSAEFPKEGPSILRIQQVVRGDSAAYFCASSGQYSGNTIYFGEGSWLTVV.

The J gene is TRBJ2-4, the V gene TRBV28, with D possibly being TRBD2 (6 bases). Germline assignment: CDR1 MDHEN and CDR2 SYDVKM. Trimming stripped 1 base from V and 6 bases from J, with 13 bases between. The CDR3 has 15 residues. CDR3 in amino acids: CASSLSGGGLNIQYF. CDR3 DNA sequence: TGTGCCAGCAGTTTATCTGGTGGAGGGTTAAACATTCAGTACTTC.

This clone was seen only a few times. The V and J genes are TRBV9 and TRBJ1-5, with D unclear. Germline V lookup: CDR1 SGDLS, CDR2 YYNGEE. The CDR3 is 14 residues long. Trimming removed 0 bases from V and 8 bases from J, with 12 bases in between. CDR3 amino acids: CASSVGNTNEPQHF. The CDR3 region has the DNA TGTGCCAGCAGCGTAGGAAACACAAATGAGCCCCAGCATTTT.

The chain combines TRBV30 with TRBJ2-7; 10 bases are shared with TRBD2. CDR3 length: 15 amino acids. V gave up 3 bases and J gave up 3 bases; unmatched junction bases: 8. The germline V gene has CDR1 GTSNPN and CDR2 SVGIG (reference sequence). CDR3 in amino acids: CAWRAGSGRIYEQYF. CDR3 in DNA: TGTGCCTGGAGGGCCGGTAGCGGGAGGATCTACGAGCAGTACTTC.

The V gene is TRBV19, the J gene TRBJ1-1; D is uncertain. The CDR3 consists of 13 residues. The germline V gene has CDR1 LNHDA and CDR2 SQIVND (reference sequence). V was pared by 3 bases and J by 6 bases, with 11 bases between. Here the CDR3 reads CASSMGPGAEAFF. The CDR3 DNA reads TGTGCCAGTAGTATGGGTCCAGGCGCTGAAGCTTTCTTT.

The chain joins TRBV9 to TRBJ1-6, with TRBD1 identical over 12 bases. Trimming at V came to 4 bases and at J to 10 bases, leaving 6 bases not matched to a gene. This CDR3 comprises 15 residues. Germline V gene sequence: CDR1 SGDLS, CDR2 YYNGEE. The CDR3 here is CASSPGTGGLSPLHF. The CDR3 DNA follows: TGTGCCAGCAGCCCGGGGACAGGGGGCTTATCACCCCTCCACTTT.

The chain has TRBV7-9 and TRBJ2-7, with D maybe TRBD2 (5 bases). V lost 8 bases and J 3 bases, leaving 11 bases between the germline ends. The CDR3 extends over 12 amino acids. CDR1 and CDR2 from the germline V gene are SEHNR and FQNEAQ (reference sequence). The CDR3 region is CASGLRDYEQYF. In DNA, the CDR3 is TGTGCCAGCGGCCTTCGGGACTACGAGCAGTACTTC.

V and J are TRBV7-4 and TRBJ2-2, with 7 bases aligning to TRBD1. The V and J ends lost 3 bases and 1 base, in that order; junction bases with no gene match: 11. CDR3 length: 18 amino acids. The germline gives CDR1 SGHVT, CDR2 SQSDAQ. The CDR3 DNA is TGTGCCAGCAGCTTCACCCCCGGACAGGTACGGAACACCGGGGAGCTGTTTTTT. Amino acids: CASSFTPGQVRNTGELFF. Full variable domain (remainder filled in from reference TRBV7-4 and TRBJ2-2): GAGVSQSPRYKVAKRGRDVALRCDSISGHVTLYWYRQTLGQGSEVLTYSQSDAQRDKSGRPSGRFSAERPERSVSTLKIQRTEQGDSAVYLCASSFTPGQVRNTGELFFGEGSRLTVL.

The V and J genes are TRBV7-2 and TRBJ1-3; D is unresolved. This CDR3 has 14 amino acids. V lost 6 bases and J lost 0, with 9 bases in between. CDR1 SGHTA and CDR2 FQGNSA come from the germline V gene. The CDR3 sequence: CASRFGPSGNTIYF. The CDR3 DNA reads as TGTGCCAGCAGATTTGGCCCCTCTGGAAACACCATATATTTT. The entire variable domain, with the rest obtained from reference TRBV7-2 and TRBJ1-3, is as follows: GAGVSQSPSNKVTEKGKDVELRCDPISGHTALYWYRQSLGQGLEFLIYFQGNSAPDKSGLPSDRFSAERTGGSVSTLTIQRTQQEDSAVYLCASRFGPSGNTIYFGEGSWLTVV.

This rearrangement joins TRBV27 to TRBJ2-3; TRBD2 matches 13 bases. Germline CDR1 reads MNHEY; CDR2 reads SMNVEV (reference sequence). J lost 8 bases, V lost 6 bases, and 17 bases had no gene match. The CDR3 loop spans 18 amino acids. For the CDR3, the DNA is TGTGCCAGCAGCCTAGAAGTCGGGACTAGCGGGGTACATGGTACGCAGTATTTT. Its translation is CASSLEVGTSGVHGTQYF.

J is TRBJ2-2 and V is TRBV6-5; possible D gene TRBD2, 7 bases. Between the trimmed V and J ends, which lost 6 bases and 3 bases, there was a span of 14 bases. This CDR3 comprises 15 residues. The germline V gene encodes CDR1 MNHEY and CDR2 SVGAGI. CDR3 sequence reads: CASRKREGDTGELFF. The CDR3 DNA reads as TGTGCCAGCAGAAAAAGGGAGGGGGACACCGGGGAGCTGTTTTTT.

The rearrangement links TRBV7-8 to TRBJ2-3; 12 nucleotides align to TRBD2. V shed 4 bases, J shed 5 bases, and the junction held 7 bases outside the gene matches. Germline assignment: CDR1 SGHVS and CDR2 FQNEAQ. This CDR3 contains 16 residues. In nucleotides, the CDR3 is TGTGCCAGCAGCTCGAGACTAGCGGGAGTCGGAGATACGCAGTATTTT. This codes for CASSSRLAGVGDTQYF.

The chain carries TRBV27 and TRBJ2-5, with 9 bases matching TRBD1. Germline trimming cut 6 bases from V and 5 bases from J; bases unmatched to any gene: 10. The germline V gene has CDR1 MNHEY and CDR2 SMNVEV (reference sequence). CDR3 size: 15 residues. DNA of the CDR3: TGTGCCAGCAGCCCCGGACAGGGGATTGACGAGACCCAGTACTTC. It encodes CASSPGQGIDETQYF.

This chain joins TRBV12-3 or TRBV12-4 and TRBJ2-3; D remains ambiguous. The V end was cut by 5 bases, the J end by 0 bases, with 3 bases between. CDR3 length: 12 amino acids. DNA of the CDR3: TGTGCCAGCAGTACTAGCACAGATACGCAGTATTTT. Amino acid sequence: CASSTSTDTQYF.

This rearrangement joins TRBV6-5 to TRBJ1-2; D is unclear. The germline gives CDR1 MNHEY, CDR2 SVGAGI. CDR3 length: 13 amino acids. V was trimmed by 6 bases and J by 6 bases, leaving 14 bases between them. The CDR3 nucleotides are TGTGCCAGCAGGCCCGGCGGGAGCAATGGCTACACCTTC. Translated: CASRPGGSNGYTF.

The chain couples TRBV19 to TRBJ2-4; tentative D call: TRBD1 (6 bases). Germline-derived CDR1 and CDR2 are LNHDA and SQIVND (reference sequence). The V end lost 3 bases, the J end lost 9 bases, and 18 bases lay between the germline ends. This CDR3 comprises 15 residues. This chain's CDR3 is CASSIIGAGVVIQYF. CDR3 nucleotides: TGTGCCAGTAGTATTATCGGGGCAGGGGTTGTCATTCAGTACTTC. Full variable domain (outside the CDR3, taken from reference TRBV19 and TRBJ2-4): DGGITQSPKYLFRKEGQNVTLSCEQNLNHDAMYWYRQDPGQGLRLIYYSQIVNDFQKGDIAEGYSVSREKKESFPLTVTSAQKNPTAFYLCASSIIGAGVVIQYFGAGTRLSVL.

The chain carries TRBV19 and TRBJ2-2; 10 nucleotides align to TRBD2. The CDR3 contains 16 residues. CDR1 and CDR2 from the germline V gene are LNHDA and SQIVND (reference sequence). V was pared by 6 bases and J by 2 bases, with 6 bases of the junction left unmatched. The CDR3 here is CASRTSGAVNTGELFF. The CDR3 coding sequence is TGTGCCAGTAGAACTAGCGGGGCTGTAAACACCGGGGAGCTGTTTTTT.

The V call is TRBV3-1 (or the pseudogene TRBV3-2), the J call TRBJ2-7; 8 bases agree with TRBD1. The J segment lost 5 bases and the V segment lost 5 bases, leaving 5 bases of the junction unmatched. Germline values: CDR1 LGHDT, CDR2 YNNKEL (reference sequence). The CDR3 runs 13 residues. CDR3 bases: TGTGCCAGCAGCAAGGACAGGGCCCACGAGCAGTACTTC. This gives the protein CASSKDRAHEQYF.

The chain has TRBV6-6 and TRBJ1-2; D unresolved. V was trimmed by 4 bases and J by 5 bases, leaving 14 bases between them. There are 14 residues in the CDR3. Germline values: CDR1 MNHNY, CDR2 SVGAGI (reference sequence). The CDR3 sequence is CASSFMTGGYGYTF. The CDR3 nucleotides are TGTGCCAGCAGTTTCATGACGGGTGGTTATGGCTACACCTTC.

The chain employs TRBV7-2 and TRBJ1-4, with TRBD1 matching 7 bases. The CDR3 length is 15 residues. With 5 bases clipped from V and 8 bases from J, the junction kept 11 bases outside the gene matches. Germline CDR1 reads SGHTA; CDR2 reads FQGNSA. CDR3 in DNA: TGTGCCAGCAGCCAAGAAAGGGGGCAGCGAGAAAAACTGTTTTTT. Its protein is CASSQERGQREKLFF.

The gene calls are TRBV6-2 or TRBV6-3 and TRBJ2-2; 9 nucleotides match TRBD2. J was trimmed by 0 bases and V by 6 bases; bases with no gene match: 14. This CDR3 region has 19 residues. The germline gives CDR1 MNHEY, CDR2 SVGEGT. The DNA of the CDR3 is TGTGCCAGCAGCTCGCCTCCGGGGGTAGCGGGAGCGAACACCGGGGAGCTGTTTTTT. Encoded protein: CASSSPPGVAGANTGELFF.

This rearrangement joins TRBV15 to TRBJ2-7, with a possible D match to TRBD1 (6 bases). The germline V and J ends were trimmed by 5 bases and 6 bases, with 8 bases remaining between them. CDR3 length: 11 amino acids. Germline V CDR1 and CDR2: LNHNV, YYDKDF (reference sequence). CDR3 sequence reads: CATSVRGEQYF. CDR3 coding DNA: TGTGCCACCAGCGTCAGGGGCGAGCAGTACTTC.

Only a few counts were recorded for this clone. The rearrangement links TRBV12-2 to TRBJ2-1; no check of the table's D call, TRBD2, against the DNA was made. TRBV12-2 constitutes a pseudogene. The CDR3 loop spans 17 amino acids. The CDR3 DNA is TGTGCAAGTCGCGGATCCAATAGCGGGAGTACGGTGAATGAGCAGTTCTTC. As protein: CASRGSNSGSTVNEQFF.

This sequence joins TRBV5-1 and TRBJ1-1; D is possibly TRBD1 (5 bases). Trimming took 6 bases from V and 2 from J, leaving 11 bases between them. CDR1 and CDR2 from the germline V gene are SGHRS and YFSETQ. CDR3 size: 13 residues. The chain's CDR3 is CASNGGENTEAFF. The CDR3 nucleotides read TGCGCCAGCAATGGGGGGGAAAACACTGAAGCTTTCTTT.

The chain employs TRBV5-4 and TRBJ2-5; maybe TRBD2 (6 bases). This CDR3 spans 15 amino acids. CDR1 SGHNT and CDR2 YYREEE come from the germline V gene (reference sequence). The germline V and J ends were trimmed by 2 bases and 1 base, with 12 bases remaining between them. The CDR3 nucleotides read TGTGCCAGCAGCTTCGCCGGGACTTTCCAAGAGACCCAGTACTTC. This sequence encodes CASSFAGTFQETQYF.

The chain is built from TRBV19 and TRBJ1-1; 9 bases are shared with TRBD1. The CDR3 contains 14 residues. CDR1 and CDR2 (germline): LNHDA, SQIVND (reference sequence). The junction had 12 bases not matched to a gene; V was cut back by 5 bases and J by 11 bases. CDR3 protein: CASSPRGQGLAAFF. Here the CDR3 DNA reads TGTGCCAGTAGTCCCAGGGGACAGGGACTGGCGGCTTTCTTT.

V is TRBV6-2 or TRBV6-3 and J is TRBJ2-2, with TRBD2 matching 10 bases. With 5 bases clipped from V and 1 base from J, the junction kept 4 bases outside the gene matches. The CDR3 covers 16 residues. Germline CDR1 MNHEY, CDR2 SVGEGT. The CDR3 nucleotides are TGTGCCAGCAGTCCCCTAGCGGGAGTGAACACCGGGGAGCTGTTTTTT. Protein: CASSPLAGVNTGELFF.

This chain uses TRBV7-9 with TRBJ1-5; no reliable D call. From germline, CDR1 is SEHNR and CDR2 FQNEAQ (reference sequence). The germline V and J ends were trimmed by 8 bases and 3 bases, with 8 bases remaining between them. This CDR3 has 12 amino acids. The CDR3: CASAGSNQPQHF. CDR3 DNA sequence: TGTGCCAGCGCGGGGTCCAATCAGCCCCAGCATTTT.

This sequence joins TRBV6-5 and TRBJ2-6, with TRBD2 as a possible D gene (6 bases). The CDR3 sequence is 14 residues long. Trimming left V 11 bases short and J 1 base short, with 12 bases between. Germline V gene data show CDR1 as MNHEY and CDR2 as SVGAGI. The CDR3 nucleotides are TGTGCCGCAGGAGGGTTATCTGGGGCCAACGTCCTGACTTTC. This encodes CAAGGLSGANVLTF.